This entry lists 28 T cell receptor beta chains sequenced from one sample in a study of blood T cells in healthy people across ages (dated by TCRdb to the mid-2010s). Libraries were made using 5' RACE. The run used an Illumina HiSeq 2500. A second 7 to 11 cycle PCR used a sample-barcoded 5' primer and a J-beta primer mix. The public sequencing data were trimmed at Q25 with fastp and processed into clonotypes with MiXCR by TCRdb, which kept only in-frame beta chains. Identical CDR3 proteins give one entry, which carries the most common genes and DNA. This sample lists almost 1 million distinct CDR3 sequences; 51% were detected once. The ten biggest clones cover about 20% of the sample. The sample was blood. Receptors were obtained from a woman in her sixties in good health.

The chain links TRBV28 to TRBJ2-4; 11 bases agree with TRBD1. This CDR3 has 14 amino acids. Germline V CDR1 and CDR2: MDHEN, SYDVKM. With 6 bases clipped from V and 9 bases from J, the junction kept 7 bases outside the gene matches. Written as DNA, the CDR3 is TGTGCCAGCAGAACCCCCGGGACAGGGGGCATTCAGTACTTC. Translating gives CASRTPGTGGIQYF.

The rearrangement joins TRBV28 to TRBJ2-5; 11 nucleotides align to TRBD2. The end of the DNA is better explained by TRBJ2-7, so the J call may be wrong. The V gene's germline CDR1 is MDHEN and CDR2 SYDVKM. The CDR3 runs to 19 residues. The CDR3 coding sequence is TGTGCCAGCAATGGGTCGGTGGCTAGCGGGAGGCCCTTCAGACACGAGCAGTACTTC. Translated: CASNGSVASGRPFRHEQYF.

This clonotype occurred once. The chain uses TRBV27 and TRBJ2-3; perhaps TRBD1 as D (7 bases). The V and J ends lost 3 bases and 3 bases respectively, with 16 bases between them. The V gene's germline CDR1 is MNHEY and CDR2 SMNVEV (reference sequence). This CDR3 spans 16 amino acids. CDR3 sequence: CASSLGSGGWTDTQYF. In DNA form, the CDR3 reads TGTGCCAGCAGTTTGGGATCAGGGGGGTGGACAGATACGCAGTATTTT.

V and J are TRBV6-2 or TRBV6-3 and TRBJ2-1; 9 nucleotides line up with TRBD2. Trimming at V came to 2 bases and at J to 6 bases, leaving 11 bases not matched to a gene. Germline lookup yields CDR1 MNHEY and CDR2 SVGEGT. The CDR3 has 17 amino acids. CDR3 bases: TGTGCCAGCAGTTACGCACCTATAGCGGGAGAGTTCAATGAGCAGTTCTTC. This translates into CASSYAPIAGEFNEQFF.

The chain employs TRBV10-3 and TRBJ2-3, with TRBD1 matching over 9 bases. V trimming: 4 bases; J trimming: 2 bases; junction bases outside the gene matches: 10. The CDR3 totals 17 residues. Per the germline V gene, CDR1 is ENHRY and CDR2 is SYGVKD. The CDR3 reads CAISVGQGKRNTDTQYF. CDR3 DNA sequence: TGTGCCATCAGTGTGGGACAGGGCAAGAGAAACACAGATACGCAGTATTTT.

The CDR3: CSARSQSQGTQYF. As DNA, the CDR3 is TGCAGTGCTAGGTCCCAAAGCCAGGGGACCCAGTACTTC. J is TRBJ2-5 and V is TRBV20-1, with TRBD1 as a possible D gene (5 bases). Germline CDR1 DFQATT, CDR2 SNEGSKA (reference sequence). The length of the CDR3 is 13 residues. The germline V and J ends were trimmed by 3 bases and 7 bases, with 15 bases remaining between them.

The V and J genes are TRBV9 and TRBJ2-3; 9 bases are a match to TRBD2. V shed 0 bases and J 6 bases; nucleotides not matched to a gene: 8. Germline V gene data show CDR1 as SGDLS and CDR2 as YYNGEE. The CDR3 is 16 residues long. The CDR3 reads CASSVGAGTSRDTQYF. Here the CDR3 DNA reads TGTGCCAGCAGCGTAGGAGCCGGGACTAGCAGGGATACGCAGTATTTT. Variable domain in full (rest from reference TRBV9 and TRBJ2-3): DSGVTQTPKHLITATGQRVTLRCSPRSGDLSVYWYQQSLDQGLQFLIQYYNGEERAKGNILERFSAQQFPDLHSELNLSSLELGDSALYFCASSVGAGTSRDTQYFGPGTRLTVL.

The table lists this clonotype with a few counts. The rearrangement joins TRBV6-5 to TRBJ2-7; a possible D gene is TRBD2 (6 bases). V gave up 0 bases and J gave up 0 bases, with 12 bases separating them. The CDR3 totals 16 residues. CDR1 and CDR2 from the germline V gene are MNHEY and SVGAGI. DNA for the CDR3: TGTGCCAGCAGTTACTCGTGGGGGGATAACTCCTACGAGCAGTACTTC. This codes for CASSYSWGDNSYEQYF.

The V and J genes are TRBV18 and TRBJ2-5; possible D gene TRBD2, 5 bases. Trimming took off 0 bases at V and 3 bases at J, with 8 bases between the two ends. The CDR3 totals 14 residues. Germline assignment: CDR1 KGHSH and CDR2 LQKENI. CDR3 DNA: TGTGCCAGCTCACCACCGGGGAGAAAAGAGACCCAGTACTTC. This encodes CASSPPGRKETQYF.

Notes on this clonotype: A read error may produce the germline difference seen at one junction end. The chain uses TRBV11-2 and TRBJ2-5; D remains unclear. The DNA end lines up better with TRBJ2-7; the J call may be wrong. The CDR3 runs to 12 residues. CDR1 and CDR2 (germline): SGHAT, FQNNGV. The CDR3: CANSLTAYEQYF. The CDR3 region has the DNA TGTGCCAACAGCTTAACAGCTTACGAGCAGTACTTC.

The chain is built from TRBV5-1 and TRBJ1-2; D is possibly TRBD1 (5 bases). The CDR3 is made up of 14 amino acids. V was pared by 1 base and J by 2 bases, with 9 bases between. Germline V gene data show CDR1 as SGHRS and CDR2 as YFSETQ. As DNA, the CDR3 is TGCGCCAGCAGCTTGCCCGGGGACAACTATGGCTACACCTTC. This codes for CASSLPGDNYGYTF.

As concerns this clonotype: One junction end does not reproduce the germline sequence, and a read error may be involved. The chain links TRBV5-1 to TRBJ1-6; no definite D call. The CDR3 sequence is 14 residues long. Germline V gene lookup returns CDR1 SGHRS and CDR2 YFSETQ. DNA of the CDR3: TGCGCCAGCAGTCAAGGCGAGTTAAGTTCACCCCCCCACTTT. It translates to CASSQGELSSPPHF.

V is TRBV4-1 and J is TRBJ2-2; 12 bases are shared with TRBD2. This CDR3 is built from 18 residues. Looked up from germline, CDR1 is MGHRA and CDR2 is YSYEKL. Unmatched junction bases numbered 11, after V lost 3 bases and J lost 6 bases. CDR3 nucleotide sequence: TGCGCCAGCAGCCATCGGACTAGCGGGATTTCTGGTCCCGGGGAGCTGTTTTTT. Translated, it gives CASSHRTSGISGPGELFF.

The chain recombines TRBV29-1 with TRBJ1-3; no firm D call. Germline values: CDR1 SQVTM, CDR2 ANQGSEA. This CDR3 has 14 residues. Trimming stripped 4 bases from V and 2 bases from J, with 12 bases between. CDR3 DNA: TGCAGCGTTGCAGGAGTGTCCGCTGGAAACACCATATATTTT. Protein product: CSVAGVSAGNTIYF.

This clonotype has more than one count but fewer than ten. The chain carries TRBV6-5 and TRBJ2-4, with D uncertain. The germline V and J ends were trimmed by 10 bases and 0 bases, with 10 bases remaining between them. Germline CDR1 MNHEY, CDR2 SVGAGI. CDR3 length: 13 residues. CDR3 bases: TGTGCCACCCTGTCTCTAGCCAAAAACATTCAGTACTTC. Protein sequence: CATLSLAKNIQYF.

This clonotype came up a few times. Written as DNA, the CDR3 is TGCAGTGCTAGGGTTATTGTGACTAGCGGGAGGTACGAGCAGTACTTC. It specifies CSARVIVTSGRYEQYF. This chain joins TRBV20-1 and TRBJ2-7; 13 nucleotides match TRBD2. The trim removed 3 bases at V and 4 bases at J, leaving 9 bases unmatched. The CDR3 runs 16 residues. Germline CDR1 and CDR2: DFQATT and SNEGSKA (reference sequence).

On this clonotype itself: A read error is possible here, since a much larger clone lies one base away. V gene TRBV13 combines with J gene TRBJ2-5; 14 bases map to TRBD2. The CDR3 runs 18 residues. CDR1 PRHDT and CDR2 FYEKMQ come from the germline V gene (reference sequence). The CDR3 loop reads CAGSTRLAGGRYQETQYF. The CDR3, as DNA: TGTGCCGGCAGCACTCGACTAGCGGGAGGGAGATACCAAGAGACCCAGTACTTC.

This clonotype has only one observation. The junction shows a germline mismatch at one end, possibly a read error. J is TRBJ2-1 and V is TRBV4-2, with D possibly matching TRBD2 (6 bases). The CDR3 is made up of 15 amino acids. In germline, CDR1 is LGHNA, CDR2 YNFKEQ. The CDR3 DNA is TGTGTCAGCAGCCAAGCCGGGAGTGGCTACAATGAGCAGTTCTTC. Its protein product is CVSSQAGSGYNEQFF.

This clonotype was counted only a few times. This chain links TRBV28 with TRBJ1-5; D may be TRBD1 (5 bases). The germline gives CDR1 MDHEN, CDR2 SYDVKM. Trimming pared 5 bases from V and 4 bases from J, leaving 18 bases between. The length of the CDR3 is 16 residues. The CDR3 sequence is CASSQGARSGNQPQHF. Written as DNA, the CDR3 is TGTGCCAGCAGTCAAGGGGCCCGGAGCGGTAATCAGCCCCAGCATTTT.

The chain uses TRBV29-1 and TRBJ2-7; 9 nucleotides match TRBD2. Trimming cost V 4 bases and J 3 bases; bases outside gene matches: 19. Looked up from germline, CDR1 is SQVTM and CDR2 is ANQGSEA. There are 18 residues in the CDR3. The CDR3 coding sequence is TGCAGCGTTGCATCCGGGATAGCGGGAGCGGTCGATGGCTACGAGCAGTACTTC. It codes for CSVASGIAGAVDGYEQYF.

The chain carries TRBV7-3 and TRBJ1-2, with TRBD1 as a possible D gene (6 bases). Germline CDR1 SGHTA, CDR2 FQGTGA. This CDR3 has 13 amino acids. Trimming pared 5 bases from V and 6 bases from J, leaving 13 bases between. This CDR3 reads CASSPSGADGYTF. CDR3 nucleotide sequence: TGTGCCAGCAGCCCCTCGGGGGCAGATGGCTACACCTTC.

The CDR3 here is CSARLGTTNQPQHF. For the CDR3, the DNA is TGCAGTGCTCGTCTGGGGACCACTAATCAGCCCCAGCATTTT. The chain carries TRBV20-1 and TRBJ1-5; D is possibly TRBD1 (5 bases). With 5 bases removed from V and 4 bases from J, the gap between germline ends came to 15 bases. CDR3 length: 14 amino acids. Per germline, CDR1 DFQATT and CDR2 SNEGSKA (reference sequence).

The gene calls are TRBV5-1 and TRBJ2-4; a possible D gene is TRBD1 (6 bases). The CDR3 is 14 amino acids. Germline loops: CDR1 SGHRS, CDR2 YFSETQ. V lost 3 bases and J lost 7, with 14 bases in between. Here the CDR3 reads CASSSAGAGNIQYF. DNA for the CDR3: TGCGCCAGCAGCTCCGCAGGGGCCGGCAACATTCAGTACTTC.

The chain is built from TRBV7-2 and TRBJ2-7, with TRBD2 as a possible D gene (5 bases). This CDR3 comprises 14 residues. Trimming removed 6 bases at V and 0 bases at J, with 12 bases between. The V gene's germline CDR1 is SGHTA and CDR2 FQGNSA. The CDR3 spells CASRRTSSSYEQYF. The DNA for the CDR3 is TGTGCCAGCAGACGGACTTCGAGCTCCTACGAGCAGTACTTC.

This sequence joins TRBV7-9 and TRBJ1-1, with D unclear. The V end lost 7 bases, the J end lost 0 bases, and 12 bases lay between the germline ends. The germline V gene encodes CDR1 SEHNR and CDR2 FQNEAQ (reference sequence). The CDR3 is 14 amino acids. The CDR3 DNA sequence: TGTGCCAGCAACATTGTTGGGGTGAACACTGAAGCTTTCTTT. Translating gives CASNIVGVNTEAFF.

This clonotype was detected only a few times. The chain employs TRBV7-2 and TRBJ2-4; D may be TRBD1 (6 bases). V was pared by 0 bases and J by 9 bases, with 6 bases between. This CDR3 is built from 12 residues. In germline, CDR1 is SGHTA, CDR2 FQGNSA. CDR3 residues: CASSLAGGIQYF. In DNA form, the CDR3 reads TGTGCCAGCAGCTTAGCAGGGGGCATTCAGTACTTC.

The rearrangement links TRBV5-8 to TRBJ2-1, with 7 bases identical to TRBD2. This CDR3 comprises 16 residues. The J segment lost 4 bases and the V segment lost 1 base, leaving 8 bases of the junction unmatched. Looked up from germline, CDR1 is SGHTS and CDR2 is YDEGEE. This chain's CDR3 is CASSLPGLRSYNEQFF. CDR3 coding DNA: TGTGCCAGCAGCTTGCCGGGACTACGATCTTACAATGAGCAGTTCTTC.

The chain combines TRBV10-3 with TRBJ2-7; 7 nucleotides align to TRBD1. The CDR3 is 14 residues long. J lost 3 bases, V lost 10 bases, and 12 bases had no gene match. Germline V lookup: CDR1 ENHRY, CDR2 SYGVKD. CDR3 amino acids: CATRPGTENYEQYF. In nucleotides, the CDR3 is TGTGCCACCCGTCCCGGGACAGAGAACTACGAGCAGTACTTC.